This T cell receptor beta chain was identified during a study of T-cell memory formation after mild COVID-19. Study in general: Across donors, TCR clusters were largely donor specific.

TCR alpha and TCR beta cDNA libraries carrying sample barcodes and UMIs came from 5'RACE with constant-segment primers. TCRdb fed the 5' RACE reads into MiXCR, producing one record per CDR3 protein. Seen here are under 550,000 distinct CDR3 sequences, 15% to 20% observed once, and the top ten hold under 25%. The length of the CDR3 is 15 residues. Trimming cost V 2 bases and J 1 base, with 8 bases left between them. CDR1 and CDR2 from the germline V gene are ENHRY and SYGVKD. This clonotype was observed a few times. The sample taken for sequencing was PBMCs or a T cell subset sorted from them (not recorded which). This receptor was obtained from a young man who had mild COVID-19 (a few samples of this study predate the infection). Cell type and time point are not known. This sequence joins TRBV10-3 and TRBJ2-2; maybe TRBD1 (6 bases). CDR3 in amino acids: CAISERTENTGELFF. CDR3 sequence (DNA): TGTGCCATCAGTGAGAGGACAGAGAACACCGGGGAGCTGTTTTTT.